This is a list of T cell receptor beta chains from one sample in a study of blood T cell repertoires in COVID-19. Generated by immunoSEQ multiplex PCR, the TCRdb table keeps only in-frame clones and is missing some. Here the sample spans 70,000 to 100,000 clones, about 83% being singletons. Sequenced material: peripheral blood. The origin of the receptors is a woman aged 55 to 70 with COVID-19, enrolled during active disease. Both conserved end residues are part of each CDR3. A D gene is named only where the DNA matches it firmly. Size tells how often a clone was seen (once, few, many) or the class of an expanded clone, and some rows leave it out.

d_gene: NA
j_gene: TRBJ2-1
abundance: NA
v_gene: TRBV11-2
CDR3aa: CASSLVRGTYNEQFF
CDR3nt: TGTGCCAGCAGCTTAGTACGGGGAACCTACAATGAGCAGTTCTTC

d_gene: NA
j_gene: TRBJ1-2
abundance: once
v_gene: TRBV19
CDR3aa: CASRITGFGNYGYTF
CDR3nt: TGTGCCAGTAGGATTACAGGATTTGGAAACTATGGCTACACCTTC

d_gene: NA
j_gene: TRBJ1-2
abundance: NA
v_gene: TRBV12-3/TRBV12-4
CDR3aa: CASSTQTLGGYTF
CDR3nt: TGTGCCAGCAGTACGCAGACTCTTGGTGGCTACACCTTC

d_gene: NA
j_gene: TRBJ2-7
abundance: NA
v_gene: TRBV11-3
CDR3aa: CASSLRTGSGYEQYF
CDR3nt: TGTGCCAGCAGCCTTCGAACCGGGAGCGGCTACGAGCAGTACTTC

d_gene: TRBD1
j_gene: TRBJ2-7
abundance: NA
v_gene: TRBV9
CDR3aa: CASSPRTGPYEQYF
CDR3nt: TGTGCCAGCAGCCCAAGGACAGGCCCCTACGAGCAGTACTTC

d_gene: NA
j_gene: TRBJ2-2
abundance: NA
v_gene: TRBV11-2
CDR3aa: CASTRQASNTGELFF
CDR3nt: TGTGCCAGCACCAGACAGGCCTCGAACACCGGGGAGCTGTTTTTT

d_gene: NA
j_gene: TRBJ1-5
abundance: NA
v_gene: TRBV27
CDR3aa: CASSLQGLQPQHF
CDR3nt: TGTGCCAGCAGTCTACAGGGATTACAGCCCCAGCATTTT

d_gene: NA
j_gene: TRBJ2-7
abundance: few
v_gene: TRBV7-6
CDR3aa: CASSQGGRTYEQYF
CDR3nt: TGTGCCAGCAGCCAGGGGGGACGAACCTACGAGCAGTACTTC

d_gene: TRBD2
j_gene: TRBJ2-3
abundance: NA
v_gene: TRBV7-2
CDR3aa: CASSLVAGGGDTQYF
CDR3nt: TGTGCCAGCAGCTTAGTTGCTGGCGGGGGTGATACGCAGTATTTT

d_gene: TRBD1
j_gene: TRBJ2-7
abundance: NA
v_gene: TRBV5-1
CDR3aa: CASSLGQGQYSYEQYF
CDR3nt: TGCGCCAGCAGCTTGGGACAGGGACAATACTCCTACGAGCAGTACTTC

d_gene: TRBD1
j_gene: TRBJ1-2
abundance: NA
v_gene: TRBV10-3
CDR3aa: CAISGAGTGSENGYTF
CDR3nt: TGTGCCATCAGTGGGGCCGGGACAGGGTCTGAAAATGGCTACACCTTC